The 8 T cell receptor beta chains below were found in one sample sequenced in a study of T-cell memory formation after mild COVID-19 (dated by TCRdb to 2020 to 2022). Libraries were prepared through 5' RACE. The instrument given in TCRdb is Illumina NovaSeq 6000. TCRdb reanalyzed the raw reads on its own, using fastp at Q25 for trimming and MiXCR for clone calling, and kept in-frame beta chains. Under each unique CDR3 protein, matching rows form one entry showing the most common genes and DNA. This sample comprises around 250,000 distinct CDR3 sequences, about 16% of them detected only once. The biggest ten clones account for roughly 23% of the sample. The sequenced sample was PBMCs or a T cell subset sorted from them (not recorded which). The receptors were sampled from a man younger than 30 who had mild COVID-19 (a few samples of this study predate the infection). The sample titles of this study are shuffled in the database, so cell type and time point are left out; the donor was told from shared clones.

This clonotype has just a few counts. The chain links TRBV11-2 to TRBJ1-1; D not certain. Germline-derived CDR1 and CDR2 are SGHAT and FQNNGV. Trimming removed 2 bases at V and 5 bases at J, with 9 bases between. The CDR3 contains 13 residues. CDR3: CASSLWAYTEAFF. For the CDR3, the DNA is TGTGCCAGCAGCTTATGGGCTTATACTGAAGCTTTCTTT.

The chain links TRBV12-3 or TRBV12-4 to TRBJ2-1; no reliable D call. The V and J ends lost 3 bases and 8 bases respectively, with 17 bases between them. This CDR3 is 15 amino acids long. The CDR3 reads CASSFNAQRGDEQFF. Here the CDR3 DNA reads TGTGCCAGCAGTTTTAACGCACAAAGAGGAGATGAGCAGTTCTTC.

Only a few counts were recorded for this clonotype. The chain has TRBV7-6 and TRBJ1-5; weak D call: TRBD1 (6 bases). CDR3 length equals 15 residues. CDR1 is SGHVS, CDR2 FNYEAQ, per germline. Trimming shortened V by 3 bases and J by 1 base, and 10 bases separated the two germline ends. Here the CDR3 DNA reads TGTGCCAGCAGCTTGACAGGAGGAAGCAATCAGCCCCAGCATTTT. The encoded protein is CASSLTGGSNQPQHF.

V is TRBV2 and J is TRBJ1-1; no clear D gene. Trimming cost V 4 bases and J 4 bases, with 10 bases left between them. The CDR3 has 13 residues. CDR1 and CDR2 (germline): SNHLY, FYNNEI. This chain's CDR3 is CASSAYLSTEAFF. The CDR3 bases are TGTGCCAGCAGTGCCTATCTCAGCACTGAAGCTTTCTTT.

This clonotype was observed a handful of times. CDR3 amino acids: CASSFLRGAHETQYF. The CDR3 DNA reads as TGTGCCAGCAGTTTTTTGAGGGGCGCGCACGAGACCCAGTACTTC. The chain couples TRBV12-3 or TRBV12-4 to TRBJ2-5, with D perhaps matching TRBD1 or TRBD2 (5 bases each). The CDR3 is 15 residues long. V lost 3 bases and J 5 bases, leaving 16 bases between the germline ends.

This clonotype was seen many times. The chain combines TRBV7-8 with TRBJ2-3; either TRBD1 or TRBD2 may fit D (5 bases each). The V end was cut by 1 base, the J end by 4 bases, with 12 bases between. CDR1 is SGHVS, CDR2 FQNEAQ, per germline. CDR3 length: 15 residues. CDR3 sequence reads: CASSLVWQGADTQYF. The CDR3 DNA reads TGTGCCAGCAGCTTAGTCTGGCAGGGAGCAGATACGCAGTATTTT.

This clonotype occurred once. V gene TRBV7-8 combines with J gene TRBJ1-4, with 7 bases aligning to TRBD1. Germline V gene lookup returns CDR1 SGHVS and CDR2 FQNEAQ. The CDR3 length is 15 residues. With 1 base clipped from V and 5 bases from J, the junction kept 4 bases outside the gene matches. This CDR3 reads CASSLGQGVNEKLFF. CDR3 in DNA: TGTGCCAGCAGCTTAGGCCAGGGGGTGAATGAAAAACTGTTTTTT.

This chain joins TRBV5-6 and TRBJ1-2; 8 nucleotides agree with TRBD1. Germline lookup yields CDR1 SGHDT and CDR2 YYEEEE. The CDR3 length is 13 residues. V lost 4 bases and J lost 11; bases outside the gene matches: 10. The CDR3 sequence: CASSPLDRGWYTF. CDR3 nucleotides: TGTGCCAGCAGCCCTCTAGACAGGGGATGGTACACCTTC.